The rows below give T cell receptor beta chains drawn from one sample of a study of monozygotic twins with cystic fibrosis. Generated by immunoSEQ multiplex PCR, the TCRdb table keeps only in-frame clones and is missing some. The sample holds roughly 25,000 clones, around 93% seen once. The sequenced sample consisted of blood. Source of these receptors: a girl aged 2-10 years with cystic fibrosis. Each CDR3 is given with its conserved first and last residue. The D gene is left open where the match is weak. Clone size is not always given. Where it is, it says once, few, many or a class for expanded clones.

J gene	V gene	clone size	D gene	CDR3 DNA	CDR3 protein
TRBJ1-2	TRBV7-2	once	.	TGTGCCAGCAGCTCCCAGGGGTCTTATGGCTACACCTTC	CASSSQGSYGYTF
TRBJ2-3	TRBV2	.	.	TGTGCCAGCAGAGACCTAGGGGATACGCAGTATTTT	CASRDLGDTQYF
TRBJ2-1	TRBV6-6	.	.	TGTGCCAGCAGTTACACACAGCCAAATGAGCAGTTCTTC	CASSYTQPNEQFF
TRBJ1-1	TRBV9	.	TRBD1	TGTGCCAGCAGGGGGACAGGGGTCGGCACTGAAGCTTTCTTT	CASRGTGVGTEAFF
TRBJ1-1	TRBV19	.	.	TGTGCCAGTAGTATAGTAGGGTGGACTGAAGCTTTCTTT	CASSIVGWTEAFF
TRBJ2-7	TRBV6-1	.	TRBD1	TGTGCCAGCAGTCCCGGGACAGGGGGCGAGCAGTACTTC	CASSPGTGGEQYF
TRBJ2-6	TRBV4-1	.	TRBD1	TGCGCCAGCAGCCAAGATGGCTCGGACAGGGGGCGTTTGGCTGGGGCCAACGTCCTGACTTTC	CASSQDGSDRGRLAGANVLTF
TRBJ2-7	TRBV7-2	.	.	TGTGCCAGCAGCCCTAGCCCGGAGCATTACGAGCAGTACTTC	CASSPSPEHYEQYF
TRBJ1-2	TRBV6-5	.	.	TGTGCCAGCAGTTACTCGTCGGACATCTATGGCTACACCTTC	CASSYSSDIYGYTF
TRBJ2-7	TRBV9	.	TRBD1	TGTGCCAGCAGCGGATCGGAGGGGACAGGTTTCTACGAGCAGTACTTC	CASSGSEGTGFYEQYF
TRBJ1-3	TRBV5-6	.	.	TGTGCCAGCAGCTCTGGAAACACCATATATTTT	CASSSGNTIYF
TRBJ1-6	TRBV9	.	TRBD1	TGTGCCAGCAGCCCCCATTCAGCCTCAGGGGGACCCCTCCACTTT	CASSPHSASGGPLHF
TRBJ2-3	TRBV10-1	.	TRBD2	TGCGCCAGCGGTGGGACTAGCGGTACTGGGGCAGATACGCAGTATTTT	CASGGTSGTGADTQYF